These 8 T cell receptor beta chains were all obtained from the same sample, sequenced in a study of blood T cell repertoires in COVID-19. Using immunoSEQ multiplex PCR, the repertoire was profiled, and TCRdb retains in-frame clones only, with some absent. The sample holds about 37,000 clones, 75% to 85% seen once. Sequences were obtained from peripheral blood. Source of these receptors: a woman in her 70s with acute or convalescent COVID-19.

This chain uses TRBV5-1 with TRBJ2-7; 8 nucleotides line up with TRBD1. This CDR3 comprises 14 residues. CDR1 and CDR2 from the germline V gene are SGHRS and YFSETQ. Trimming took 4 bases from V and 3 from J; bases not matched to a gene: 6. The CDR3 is CASSPGTGVYEQYF. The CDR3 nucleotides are TGCGCCAGCAGCCCTGGGACAGGAGTCTACGAGCAGTACTTC.

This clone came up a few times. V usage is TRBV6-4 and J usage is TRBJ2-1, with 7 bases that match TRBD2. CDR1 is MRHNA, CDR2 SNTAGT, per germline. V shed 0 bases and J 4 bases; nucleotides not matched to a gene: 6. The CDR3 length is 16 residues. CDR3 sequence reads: CASSDSGSGPYNEQFF. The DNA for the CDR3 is TGTGCCAGCAGTGACTCGGGTAGCGGGCCGTACAATGAGCAGTTCTTC.

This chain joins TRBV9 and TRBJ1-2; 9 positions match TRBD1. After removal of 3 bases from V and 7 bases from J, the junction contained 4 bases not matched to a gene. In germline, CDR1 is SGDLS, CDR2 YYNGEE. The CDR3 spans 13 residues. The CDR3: CASSEGQGVGYTF. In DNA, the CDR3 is TGTGCCAGCAGCGAGGGACAGGGAGTTGGCTACACCTTC.

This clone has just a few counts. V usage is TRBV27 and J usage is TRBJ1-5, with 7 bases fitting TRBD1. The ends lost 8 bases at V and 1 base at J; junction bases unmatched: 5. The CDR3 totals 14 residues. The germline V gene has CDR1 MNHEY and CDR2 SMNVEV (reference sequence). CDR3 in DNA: TGTGCCAGCTCAGGGGGACTGAGCAATCAGCCCCAGCATTTT. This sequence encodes CASSGGLSNQPQHF.

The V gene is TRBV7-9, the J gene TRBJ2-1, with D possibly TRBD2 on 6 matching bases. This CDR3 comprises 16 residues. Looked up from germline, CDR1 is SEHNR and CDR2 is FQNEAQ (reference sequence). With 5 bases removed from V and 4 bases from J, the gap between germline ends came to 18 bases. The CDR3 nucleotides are TGTGCCAGCAGCCTGGGAGGCGGGATTATTTACAATGAGCAGTTCTTC. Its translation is CASSLGGGIIYNEQFF.

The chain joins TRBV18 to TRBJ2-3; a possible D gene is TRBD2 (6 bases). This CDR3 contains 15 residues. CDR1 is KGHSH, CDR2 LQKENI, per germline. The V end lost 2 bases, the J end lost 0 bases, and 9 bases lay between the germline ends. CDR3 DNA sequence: TGTGCCAGCTCACCAACCGGGGGAAGCACAGATACGCAGTATTTT. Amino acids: CASSPTGGSTDTQYF.

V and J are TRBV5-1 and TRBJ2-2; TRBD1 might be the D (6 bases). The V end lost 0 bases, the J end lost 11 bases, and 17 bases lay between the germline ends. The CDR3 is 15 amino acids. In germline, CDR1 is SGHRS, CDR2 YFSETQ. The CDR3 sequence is CASSLANSVGGELFF. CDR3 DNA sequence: TGCGCCAGCAGCTTGGCCAATTCCGTTGGGGGCGAGCTGTTTTTT.

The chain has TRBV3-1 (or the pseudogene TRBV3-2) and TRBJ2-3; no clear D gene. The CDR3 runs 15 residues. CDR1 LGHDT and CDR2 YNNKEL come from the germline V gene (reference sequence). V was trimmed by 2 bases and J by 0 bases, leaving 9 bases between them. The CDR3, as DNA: TGTGCCAGCAGCCAAACGCGGTTTAGCACAGATACGCAGTATTTT. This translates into CASSQTRFSTDTQYF.